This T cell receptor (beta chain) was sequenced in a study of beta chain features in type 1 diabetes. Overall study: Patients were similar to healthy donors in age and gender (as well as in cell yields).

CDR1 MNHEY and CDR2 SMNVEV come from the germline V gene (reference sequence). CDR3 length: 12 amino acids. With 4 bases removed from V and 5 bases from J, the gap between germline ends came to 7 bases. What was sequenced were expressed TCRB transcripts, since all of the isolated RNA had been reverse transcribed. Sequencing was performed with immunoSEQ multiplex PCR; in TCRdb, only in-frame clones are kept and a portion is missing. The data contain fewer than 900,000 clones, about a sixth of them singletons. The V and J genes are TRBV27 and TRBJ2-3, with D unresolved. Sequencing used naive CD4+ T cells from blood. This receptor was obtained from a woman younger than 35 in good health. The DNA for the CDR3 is TGTGCCAGCAGTTATTTTGGAGATACGCAGTATTTT. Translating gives CASSYFGDTQYF.